Reported below is one T cell receptor beta chain. These data are taken from a study of cytomegalovirus exposure and HLA in healthy donors. V was pared by 0 bases and J by 2 bases, with 4 bases of the junction left unmatched. Germline lookup yields CDR1 SGHRS and CDR2 YFSETQ. This CDR3 contains 16 residues. With 60 Vbeta and 13 Jbeta primers, the PCR was carried out. Sequencing was performed with immunoSEQ multiplex PCR; in TCRdb, only in-frame clones are kept and a portion is missing. Among 55,000 to 65,000 clones listed, 70% to 80% were seen once. The chain uses TRBV5-1 and TRBJ2-5, with TRBD2 matching over 10 bases. This clonotype was obtained from a woman aged 40 to 50 in good health and CMV-seropositive. The sequenced sample consisted of PBMCs. In nucleotides, the CDR3 is TGCGCCAGCAGCTTGGCGGCTAGCGGGGGTCAAGAGACCCAGTACTTC. Protein sequence: CASSLAASGGQETQYF.